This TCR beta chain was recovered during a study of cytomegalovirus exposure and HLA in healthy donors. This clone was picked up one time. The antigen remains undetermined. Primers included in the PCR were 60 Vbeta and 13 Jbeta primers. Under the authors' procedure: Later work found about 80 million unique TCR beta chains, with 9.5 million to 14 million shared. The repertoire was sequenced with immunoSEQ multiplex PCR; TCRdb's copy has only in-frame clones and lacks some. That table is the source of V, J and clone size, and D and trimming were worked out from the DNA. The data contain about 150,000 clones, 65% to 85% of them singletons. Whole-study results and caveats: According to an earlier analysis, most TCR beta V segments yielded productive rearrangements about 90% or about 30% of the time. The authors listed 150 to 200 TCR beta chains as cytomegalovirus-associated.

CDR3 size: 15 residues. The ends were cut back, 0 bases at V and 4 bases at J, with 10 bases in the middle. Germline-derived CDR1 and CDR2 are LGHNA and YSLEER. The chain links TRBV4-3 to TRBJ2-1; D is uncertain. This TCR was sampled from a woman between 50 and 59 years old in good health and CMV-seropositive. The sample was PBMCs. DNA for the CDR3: TGCGCCAGCAGCCAAGAGGTTGTTGAGTACAATGAGCAGTTCTTC. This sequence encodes CASSQEVVEYNEQFF.